This T cell receptor beta chain was identified during a study of PD-L1 blockade in urothelial cancer. As for the study in general: About nine tenths of the roughly 30 patients were men whose urothelial cancer was bladder-origin. It was at 3 weeks (second dose) and 6 weeks after treatment start that blood was analyzed.

The sample holds a few counts of this clone. What it recognizes is unknown. Documented time point: pretreatment peripheral blood. Clones were sequenced by immunoSEQ multiplex PCR, and TCRdb holds only the in-frame ones, with some missing. The sample consists of 130,000 or so clones, 65% to 85% of them appearing once. Notes on the study in general: Better survival was predicted by below-median pretreatment blood TCR clonality.

Here the sequenced sample was PBMCs, taken around atezolizumab (anti-PD-L1) treatment. The sequence came from a man between 45 and 60 years old with urothelial cancer.

The DNA for the CDR3 is TGTGCCAGCAAAAAGACAGTGAACACTGAAGCTTTCTTT. Translation: CASKKTVNTEAFF. The chain carries TRBV28 and TRBJ1-1; the D gene is possibly TRBD1 (5 bases). Germline CDR1 and CDR2: MDHEN and SYDVKM. Trimming took off 7 bases at V and 0 bases at J, with 9 bases between the two ends. The CDR3 extends over 13 amino acids.